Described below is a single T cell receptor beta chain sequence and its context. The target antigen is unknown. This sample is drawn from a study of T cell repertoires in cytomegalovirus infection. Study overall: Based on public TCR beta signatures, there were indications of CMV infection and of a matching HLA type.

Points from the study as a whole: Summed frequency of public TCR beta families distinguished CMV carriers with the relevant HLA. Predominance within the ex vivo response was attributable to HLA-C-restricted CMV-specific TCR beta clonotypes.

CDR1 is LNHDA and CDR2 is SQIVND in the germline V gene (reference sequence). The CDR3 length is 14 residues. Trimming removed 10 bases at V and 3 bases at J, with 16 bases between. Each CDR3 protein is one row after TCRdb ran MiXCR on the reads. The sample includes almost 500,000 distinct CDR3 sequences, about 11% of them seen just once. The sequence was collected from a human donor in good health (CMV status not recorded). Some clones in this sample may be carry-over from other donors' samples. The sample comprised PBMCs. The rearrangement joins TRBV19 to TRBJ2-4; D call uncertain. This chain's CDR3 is CATVDRNGKNIQYF. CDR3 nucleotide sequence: TGTGCCACCGTCGACCGGAACGGCAAAAACATTCAGTACTTC.